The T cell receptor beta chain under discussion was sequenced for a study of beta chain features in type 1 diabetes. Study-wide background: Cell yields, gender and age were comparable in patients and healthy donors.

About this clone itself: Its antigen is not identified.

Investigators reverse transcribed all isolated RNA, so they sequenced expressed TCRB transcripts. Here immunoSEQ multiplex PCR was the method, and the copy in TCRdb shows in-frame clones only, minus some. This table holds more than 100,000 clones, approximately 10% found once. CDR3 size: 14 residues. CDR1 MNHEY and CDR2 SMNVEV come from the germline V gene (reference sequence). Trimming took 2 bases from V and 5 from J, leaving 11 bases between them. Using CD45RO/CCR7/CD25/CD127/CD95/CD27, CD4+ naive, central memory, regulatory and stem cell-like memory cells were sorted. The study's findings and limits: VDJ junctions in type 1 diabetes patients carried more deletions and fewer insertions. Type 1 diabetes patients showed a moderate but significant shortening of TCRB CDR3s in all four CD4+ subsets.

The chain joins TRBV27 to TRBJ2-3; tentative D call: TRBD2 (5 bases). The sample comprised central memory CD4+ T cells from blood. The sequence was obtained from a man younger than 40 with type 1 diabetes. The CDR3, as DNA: TGTGCCAGCAGTTTAGGGAGTTCCCAAGATACGCAGTATTTT. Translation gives CASSLGSSQDTQYF.